This T cell receptor (beta chain) was found in a study of blood T cell repertoires in COVID-19. Study context: COVID-19 samples from acute and convalescent phases originated in the United States, Italy and Spain. PBMCs, B-cell-depleted T cells, or T cells provided the cDNA or gDNA that made up the material.

The V end was cut by 2 bases, the J end by 1 base, with 6 bases between. Germline CDR1 SGHRS, CDR2 YFSETQ. The CDR3 covers 13 residues. The sample holds one count of this clone. In the study's own analysis: Nucleated cell counts were estimated from reference gene primer amplification. Only in-frame clones appear in the TCRdb table, and some are missing; sequencing was by immunoSEQ multiplex PCR. V, J and clone size were drawn from that table, and D and trimming were deduced from the DNA. This sample has some 48,000 clones; around 80% occur once, and the top ten carry about 5.2%. Sequencing used peripheral blood. The chain carries TRBV5-1 and TRBJ1-1; D unclear. This receptor was obtained from a human donor in a cohort sampled during active COVID-19. The CDR3 loop reads CASSLGGNTEAFF. The CDR3 DNA follows: TGCGCCAGCAGCTTAGGCGGGAACACTGAAGCTTTCTTT.